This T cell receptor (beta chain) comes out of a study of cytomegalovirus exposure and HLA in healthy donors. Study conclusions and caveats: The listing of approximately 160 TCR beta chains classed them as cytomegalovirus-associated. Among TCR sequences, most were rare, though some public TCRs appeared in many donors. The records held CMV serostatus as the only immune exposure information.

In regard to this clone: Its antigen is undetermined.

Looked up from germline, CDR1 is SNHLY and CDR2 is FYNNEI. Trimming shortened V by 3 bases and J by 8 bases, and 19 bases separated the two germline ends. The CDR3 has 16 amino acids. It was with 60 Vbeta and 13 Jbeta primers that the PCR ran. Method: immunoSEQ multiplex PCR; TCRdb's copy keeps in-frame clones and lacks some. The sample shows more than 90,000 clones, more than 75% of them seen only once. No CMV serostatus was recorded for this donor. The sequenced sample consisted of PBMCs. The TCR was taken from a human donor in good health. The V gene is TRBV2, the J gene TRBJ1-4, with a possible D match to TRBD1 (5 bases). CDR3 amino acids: CASSEAPDNPLEKLFF. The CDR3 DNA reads TGTGCCAGCAGTGAGGCTCCGGACAACCCCTTGGAAAAACTGTTTTTT.